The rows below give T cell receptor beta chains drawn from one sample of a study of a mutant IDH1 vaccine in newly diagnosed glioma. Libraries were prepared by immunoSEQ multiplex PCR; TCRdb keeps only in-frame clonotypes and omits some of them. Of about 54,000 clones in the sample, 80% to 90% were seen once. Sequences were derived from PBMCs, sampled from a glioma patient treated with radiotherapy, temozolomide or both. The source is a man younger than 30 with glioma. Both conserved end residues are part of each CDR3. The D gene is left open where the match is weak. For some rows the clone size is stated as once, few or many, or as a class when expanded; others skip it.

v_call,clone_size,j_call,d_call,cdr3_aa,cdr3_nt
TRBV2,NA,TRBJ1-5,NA,CASMDALLGNQPQHF,TGTGCCAGCATGGACGCCTTGCTAGGCAATCAGCCCCAGCATTTT
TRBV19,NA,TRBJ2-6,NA,CASSPRTVPSGANVLTF,TGTGCCAGTAGTCCCCGGACTGTTCCCTCTGGGGCCAACGTCCTGACTTTC
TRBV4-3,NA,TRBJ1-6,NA,CASSHQYSINSPLHF,TGCGCCAGCAGCCACCAATACAGTATCAATTCACCCCTCCACTTT
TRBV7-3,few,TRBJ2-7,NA,CASSQGQDREKQYF,TGTGCCAGCAGCCAAGGGCAGGACCGGGAAAAGCAGTACTTC
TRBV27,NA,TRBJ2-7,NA,CASSLRTLGPYEQYF,TGTGCCAGCAGTTTACGGACCCTGGGCCCCTACGAGCAGTACTTC
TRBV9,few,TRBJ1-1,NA,CASSVAVNTEAFF,TGTGCCAGCAGCGTAGCAGTGAACACTGAAGCTTTCTTT
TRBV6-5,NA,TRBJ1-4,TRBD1,CASSTGERKKLFF,TGTGCCAGCAGTACAGGGGAAAGGAAAAAACTGTTTTTT
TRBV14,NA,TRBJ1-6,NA,CASSHYIQGKNSPLHF,TGTGCCAGCAGCCATTATATTCAGGGGAAAAATTCACCCCTCCACTTT
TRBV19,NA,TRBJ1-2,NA,CASSIGSGAREGYGYTF,TGTGCCAGTAGTATTGGTTCCGGGGCCCGAGAAGGCTATGGCTACACCTTC
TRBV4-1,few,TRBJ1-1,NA,CASSPTPGVRSLDTEAFF,TGCGCCAGCAGCCCTACTCCGGGGGTAAGATCTTTGGACACTGAAGCTTTCTTT
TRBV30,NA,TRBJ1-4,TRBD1,CAWYPGRGRGTNEKLFF,TGTGCCTGGTACCCAGGCAGGGGGCGAGGAACTAATGAAAAACTGTTTTTT
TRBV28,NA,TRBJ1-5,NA,CASSLGHSNQPQHF,TGTGCCAGCAGTCTGGGACATAGCAATCAGCCCCAGCATTTT
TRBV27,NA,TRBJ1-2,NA,CASSSGFGYGYTF,TGTGCCAGCAGTTCGGGTTTCGGCTATGGCTACACCTTC
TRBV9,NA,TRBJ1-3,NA,CASSVTSAAQVPGNTIYF,TGTGCCAGCAGCGTAACTTCCGCCGCCCAAGTACCTGGAAACACCATATATTTT
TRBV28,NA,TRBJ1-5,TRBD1,CASTRQGNQPQHF,TGTGCCAGCACTCGACAGGGAAATCAGCCCCAGCATTTT
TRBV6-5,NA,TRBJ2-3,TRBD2,CASSYTSVTDTQYF,TGTGCCAGCAGTTATACTAGCGTAACAGATACGCAGTATTTT
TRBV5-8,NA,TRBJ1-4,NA,CASSFRGVDEKLFF,TGTGCCAGCAGCTTTCGGGGAGTTGATGAAAAACTGTTTTTT
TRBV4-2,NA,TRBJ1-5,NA,CASSQEAYSNQPQHF,TGTGCCAGCAGCCAAGAAGCGTATAGCAATCAGCCCCAGCATTTT
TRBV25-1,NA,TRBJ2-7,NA,CASRAGSYEQYF,TGTGCCAGCAGGGCGGGCTCCTACGAGCAGTACTTC
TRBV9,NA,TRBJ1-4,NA,CASSIEGATNEKLFF,TGTGCCAGCAGTATCGAAGGTGCAACTAATGAAAAACTGTTTTTT
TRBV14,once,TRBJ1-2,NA,CASSQSRGGHGYTF,TGTGCCAGCAGCCAAAGCCGAGGCGGGCATGGCTACACCTTC
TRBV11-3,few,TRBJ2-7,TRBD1,CASSLGQGREQYF,TGTGCCAGCAGCCTGGGACAGGGGCGCGAGCAGTACTTC
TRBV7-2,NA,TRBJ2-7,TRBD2,CASSATSGVLYEQYF,TGTGCCAGCAGCGCAACTAGCGGGGTACTATACGAGCAGTACTTC
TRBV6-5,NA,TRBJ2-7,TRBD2,CASSYGLGNEQYF,TGTGCCAGCAGTTACGGACTAGGAAACGAGCAGTACTTC
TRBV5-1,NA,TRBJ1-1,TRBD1,CASSRTGGGPNTEAFF,TGCGCCAGCAGTCGGACAGGGGGCGGTCCGAACACTGAAGCTTTCTTT
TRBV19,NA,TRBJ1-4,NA,CASSATGWTNEKLFF,TGTGCCAGTAGTGCAACAGGGTGGACTAATGAAAAACTGTTTTTT
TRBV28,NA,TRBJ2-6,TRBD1,CASSFGVPGQGTSGANVLTF,TGTGCCAGCAGTTTCGGGGTACCGGGACAGGGAACTTCTGGGGCCAACGTCCTGACTTTC
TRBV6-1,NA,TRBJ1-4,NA,CASSGGMDEKLFF,TGTGCCAGCAGCGGGGGGATGGATGAAAAACTGTTTTTT
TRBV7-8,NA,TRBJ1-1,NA,CASSSSVRAGTEAFF,TGTGCCAGCAGCTCCTCGGTGAGGGCAGGCACTGAAGCTTTCTTT
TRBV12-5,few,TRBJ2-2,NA,CASGSDTGELFF,TGTGCTAGTGGTTCTGACACCGGGGAGCTGTTTTTT
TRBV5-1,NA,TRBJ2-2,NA,CASSLGAASTGELFF,TGCGCCAGCAGCTTGGGAGCGGCGAGCACCGGGGAGCTGTTTTTT
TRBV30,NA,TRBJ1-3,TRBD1,CAWSGDSSIFLSGNTIYF,TGTGCCTGGAGTGGGGACAGCTCAATCTTCCTCTCTGGAAACACCATATATTTT
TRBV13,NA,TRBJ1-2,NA,CASSSALGGDYGYTF,TGTGCCAGCAGCTCCGCACTAGGAGGGGACTATGGCTACACCTTC